One and the same sample provided the 14 T cell receptor beta chains below, sequenced in a study of blood T cell repertoires in COVID-19. Generated by immunoSEQ multiplex PCR, the TCRdb table keeps only in-frame clones and is missing some. In the table there are over 85,000 clones, 88% of which are singletons. Material: peripheral blood. All receptors derive from a woman aged 45-65 years with acute or convalescent COVID-19.

The rearrangement uses TRBV19 and TRBJ1-5; D is unclear. V was pared by 8 bases and J by 9 bases, with 14 bases between. Germline V gene lookup returns CDR1 LNHDA and CDR2 SQIVND (reference sequence). The CDR3 loop spans 12 amino acids. Written as DNA, the CDR3 is TGTGCCAGTGGTCCCGGGAGGTGGCCCCAGCATTTT. This gives the protein CASGPGRWPQHF.

This chain joins TRBV20-1 and TRBJ2-1, with D perhaps matching TRBD2 (6 bases). V shed 3 bases and J shed 4 bases, with 13 bases lying between them. This CDR3 contains 14 residues. The germline V gene encodes CDR1 DFQATT and CDR2 SNEGSKA (reference sequence). CDR3 bases: TGCAGTGCTAGTGCCGGGACTGTTTACAATGAGCAGTTCTTC. It is translated as CSASAGTVYNEQFF.

Only a few counts were recorded for this clone. V is TRBV18 and J is TRBJ1-5; 8 bases map to TRBD1. The CDR3 is 14 amino acids. Germline V gene lookup returns CDR1 KGHSH and CDR2 LQKENI. Trimming took 2 bases from V and 9 from J; bases not matched to a gene: 6. The CDR3 loop reads CASSPDRGHRPQHF. The CDR3 DNA is TGTGCCAGCTCACCAGACAGGGGTCATAGGCCCCAGCATTTT.

The chain has TRBV5-1 and TRBJ1-3; 8 bases are a match to TRBD1. Trimming removed 2 bases from V and 2 bases from J; junction bases left unmatched: 0. The germline V gene has CDR1 SGHRS and CDR2 YFSETQ. This CDR3 comprises 14 residues. This CDR3 is CASSLQGAGNTIYF. CDR3 nucleotides: TGCGCCAGCAGCTTACAGGGGGCTGGAAACACCATATATTTT.

This chain connects TRBV5-4 to TRBJ2-7; 10 bases are shared with TRBD2. CDR1 SGHNT and CDR2 YYREEE come from the germline V gene (reference sequence). This CDR3 spans 15 amino acids. After removal of 2 bases from V and 1 base from J, the junction contained 3 bases not matched to a gene. The CDR3 nucleotides are TGTGCCAGCAGCTTTACTAGCGGGGAATCCTACGAGCAGTACTTC. It encodes CASSFTSGESYEQYF.

The chain recombines TRBV19 with TRBJ1-3; no clear D. The CDR3 consists of 15 residues. Trimming removed 2 bases from V and 2 bases from J, with 10 bases in between. Germline V gene data show CDR1 as LNHDA and CDR2 as SQIVND (reference sequence). The chain's CDR3 is CASSIPRRAGNTIYF. The CDR3 coding sequence is TGTGCCAGTAGTATACCCCGGAGGGCTGGAAACACCATATATTTT.

The rearrangement uses TRBV2 and TRBJ1-1, with D possibly being TRBD1 (6 bases). Trimming shortened V by 5 bases and J by 1 base, and 11 bases separated the two germline ends. The CDR3 contains 14 residues. Per the germline V gene, CDR1 is SNHLY and CDR2 is FYNNEI. The CDR3 region has the DNA TGTGCCAGCAGTCGACAGGCATCGAACACTGAAGCTTTCTTT. This codes for CASSRQASNTEAFF.

This clone was recorded a few times. The chain combines TRBV2 with TRBJ1-1; tentative D call: TRBD1 (6 bases). Per the germline V gene, CDR1 is SNHLY and CDR2 is FYNNEI. Trimming removed 5 bases from V and 4 bases from J, with 20 bases in between. The CDR3 covers 16 residues. In DNA form, the CDR3 reads TGTGCCAGCAGTCTTCGGGGGGCACCCCCGGGCACTGAAGCTTTCTTT. It is translated as CASSLRGAPPGTEAFF. The complete variable domain, with remaining parts taken from reference TRBV2 and TRBJ1-1, reads EPEVTQTPSHQVTQMGQEVILRCVPISNHLYFYWYRQILGQKVEFLVSFYNNEISEKSEIFDDQFSVERPDGSNFTLKIRSTKLEDSAMYFCASSLRGAPPGTEAFFGQGTRLTVV.

This rearrangement joins TRBV10-3 to TRBJ2-7; D is perhaps TRBD1 (6 bases). Trimming left V 6 bases short and J 6 bases short, with 15 bases between. The CDR3 loop spans 13 amino acids. Germline V lookup: CDR1 ENHRY, CDR2 SYGVKD. This chain's CDR3 is CAIRGTLPGEQYF. In DNA form, the CDR3 reads TGTGCCATCAGGGGGACACTGCCGGGCGAGCAGTACTTC.

This clone was observed a few times. The CDR3: CASSEYFQGAGTAVYGYTF. The CDR3 DNA sequence: TGTGCCAGCAGTGAATATTTCCAGGGTGCCGGGACAGCCGTTTATGGCTACACCTTC. The rearrangement joins TRBV2 to TRBJ1-2; 7 bases are shared with TRBD1. J was trimmed by 5 bases and V by 2 bases; bases with no gene match: 20. The CDR3 length is 19 residues. Germline lookup yields CDR1 SNHLY and CDR2 FYNNEI.

The chain carries TRBV5-1 and TRBJ2-3; possible D gene TRBD1, 5 bases. This CDR3 is built from 14 residues. Germline values: CDR1 SGHRS, CDR2 YFSETQ. The V end was cut by 1 base, the J end by 2 bases, with 8 bases between. The CDR3 DNA is TGCGCCAGCAGCTTGTCAGGGATCACAGATACGCAGTATTTT. This codes for CASSLSGITDTQYF. The variable domain in full, completed from reference TRBV5-1 and TRBJ2-3, reads KAGVTQTPRYLIKTRGQQVTLSCSPISGHRSVSWYQQTPGQGLQFLFEYFSETQRNKGNFPGRFSGRQFSNSRSEMNVSTLELGDSALYLCASSLSGITDTQYFGPGTRLTVL.

CDR3 loop: CASSLDLQGDVFF. In DNA, the CDR3 is TGTGCCAGCAGCTTGGACCTACAGGGGGATGTGTTTTTT. The chain is built from TRBV5-4 and TRBJ1-4; 8 positions agree with TRBD1. This CDR3 contains 13 residues. Per germline, CDR1 SGHNT and CDR2 YYREEE (reference sequence). V lost 0 bases and J lost 15; bases outside the gene matches: 7.

V usage is TRBV18 and J usage is TRBJ1-5; 8 positions agree with TRBD1. The V segment lost 6 bases and the J segment 2 bases; nucleotides outside the gene matches: 6. Germline values: CDR1 KGHSH, CDR2 LQKENI. CDR3 length equals 15 residues. CDR3 nucleotide sequence: TGTGCCAGCTCCGGGACAGGTAGAGGCAATCAGCCCCAGCATTTT. Translating it yields CASSGTGRGNQPQHF.

The chain carries TRBV7-9 and TRBJ1-5; 8 bases map to TRBD1. This CDR3 is built from 15 residues. V lost 1 base to trimming and J lost 7 bases; unmatched junction nucleotides: 6. The germline CDR1 and CDR2 sequences are SEHNR and FQNEAQ (reference sequence). CDR3 sequence: CASSLGTGRRQPQHF. CDR3 DNA: TGTGCCAGCAGCTTAGGGACAGGGCGAAGGCAGCCCCAGCATTTT. Based on the CDR3 plus reference TRBV7-9 and TRBJ1-5, the full variable domain is DTGVSQNPRHKITKRGQNVTFRCDPISEHNRLYWYRQTLGQGPEFLTYFQNEAQLEKSRLLSDRFSAERPKGSFSTLEIQRTEQGDSAMYLCASSLGTGRRQPQHFGDGTRLSIL.